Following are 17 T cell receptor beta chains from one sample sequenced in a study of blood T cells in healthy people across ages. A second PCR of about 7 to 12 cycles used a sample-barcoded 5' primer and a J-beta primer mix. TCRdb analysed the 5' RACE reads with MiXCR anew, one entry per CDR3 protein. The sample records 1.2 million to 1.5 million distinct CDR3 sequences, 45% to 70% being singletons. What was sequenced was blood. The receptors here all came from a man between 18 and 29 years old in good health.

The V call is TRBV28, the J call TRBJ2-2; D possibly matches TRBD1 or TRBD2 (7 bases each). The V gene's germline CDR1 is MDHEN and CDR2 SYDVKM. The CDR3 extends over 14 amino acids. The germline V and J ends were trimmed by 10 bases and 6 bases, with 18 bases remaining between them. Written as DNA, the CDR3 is TGTGCCACCAGACAGGGAGGGCTGGCCGGGGAGCTGTTTTTT. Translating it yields CATRQGGLAGELFF.

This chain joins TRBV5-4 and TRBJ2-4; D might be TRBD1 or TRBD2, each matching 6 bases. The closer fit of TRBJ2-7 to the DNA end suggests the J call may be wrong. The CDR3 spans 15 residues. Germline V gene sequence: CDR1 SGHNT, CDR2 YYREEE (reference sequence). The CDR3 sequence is CASSFRGPMSYEQYF. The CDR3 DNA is TGTGCCAGCAGCTTTCGGGGGCCTATGTCCTACGAGCAGTACTTC.

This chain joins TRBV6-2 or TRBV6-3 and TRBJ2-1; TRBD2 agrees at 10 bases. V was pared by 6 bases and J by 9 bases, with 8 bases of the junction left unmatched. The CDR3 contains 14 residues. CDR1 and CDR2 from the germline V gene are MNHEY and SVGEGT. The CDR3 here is CASRMGLAGAEQFF. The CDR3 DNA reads TGTGCCAGCAGAATGGGGCTAGCGGGGGCTGAGCAGTTCTTC.

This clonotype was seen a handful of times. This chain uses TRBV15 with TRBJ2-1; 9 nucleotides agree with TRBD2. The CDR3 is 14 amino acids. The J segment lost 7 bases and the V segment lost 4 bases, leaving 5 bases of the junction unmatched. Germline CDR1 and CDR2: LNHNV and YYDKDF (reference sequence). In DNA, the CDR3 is TGTGCCACCAGCACGGGACTAGCAGGGAATGAGCAGTTCTTC. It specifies CATSTGLAGNEQFF.

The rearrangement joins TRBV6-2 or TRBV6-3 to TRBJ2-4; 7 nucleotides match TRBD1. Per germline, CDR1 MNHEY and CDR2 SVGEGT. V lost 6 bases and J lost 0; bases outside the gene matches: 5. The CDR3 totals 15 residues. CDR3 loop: CASRRQGIAKNIQYF. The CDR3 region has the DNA TGTGCCAGCAGGCGACAGGGTATAGCCAAAAACATTCAGTACTTC.

DNA of the CDR3: TGCGCCAGCAGCATGCAAGCGGGGGGAAAGACAGATACGCAGTATTTT. As protein: CASSMQAGGKTDTQYF. The chain links TRBV5-1 to TRBJ2-3; 9 bases match TRBD2. The length of the CDR3 is 16 residues. J lost 3 bases, V lost 4 bases, and 9 bases had no gene match. Germline loops: CDR1 SGHRS, CDR2 YFSETQ.

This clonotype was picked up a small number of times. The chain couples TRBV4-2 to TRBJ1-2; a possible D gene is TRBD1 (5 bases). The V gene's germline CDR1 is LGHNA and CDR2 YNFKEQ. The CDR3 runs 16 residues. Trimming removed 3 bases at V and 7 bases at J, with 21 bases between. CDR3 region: CASSQERNGRDPGYTF. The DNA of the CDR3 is TGTGCCAGCAGCCAGGAGAGGAACGGCAGGGATCCTGGCTACACCTTC.

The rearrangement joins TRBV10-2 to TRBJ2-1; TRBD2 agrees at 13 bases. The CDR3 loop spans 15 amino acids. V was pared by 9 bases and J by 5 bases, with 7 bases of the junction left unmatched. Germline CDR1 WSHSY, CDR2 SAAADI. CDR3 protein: CASRPGLAGHNEQFF. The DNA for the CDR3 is TGCGCCAGTAGACCGGGACTAGCGGGGCACAATGAGCAGTTCTTC.

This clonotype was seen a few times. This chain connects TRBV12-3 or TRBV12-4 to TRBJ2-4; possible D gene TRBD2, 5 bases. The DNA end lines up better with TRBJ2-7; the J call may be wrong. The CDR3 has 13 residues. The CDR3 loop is CASSLFRGPEQYF. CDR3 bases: TGTGCCAGCAGTTTATTTAGAGGGCCCGAGCAGTACTTC.

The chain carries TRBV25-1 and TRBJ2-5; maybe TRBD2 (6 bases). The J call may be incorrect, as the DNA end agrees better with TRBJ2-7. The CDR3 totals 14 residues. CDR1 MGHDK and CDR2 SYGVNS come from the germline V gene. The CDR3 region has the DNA TGTGCCAGCAGGGGGGGAGACATGTTCTACGAGCAGTACTTC. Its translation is CASRGGDMFYEQYF.

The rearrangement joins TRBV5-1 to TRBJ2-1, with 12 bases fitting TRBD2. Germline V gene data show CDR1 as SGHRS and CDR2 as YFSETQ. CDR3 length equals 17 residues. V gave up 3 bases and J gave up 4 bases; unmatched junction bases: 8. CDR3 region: CASSSGLAGTGYNEQFF. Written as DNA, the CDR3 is TGCGCCAGCAGCTCCGGACTAGCGGGAACCGGATACAATGAGCAGTTCTTC.

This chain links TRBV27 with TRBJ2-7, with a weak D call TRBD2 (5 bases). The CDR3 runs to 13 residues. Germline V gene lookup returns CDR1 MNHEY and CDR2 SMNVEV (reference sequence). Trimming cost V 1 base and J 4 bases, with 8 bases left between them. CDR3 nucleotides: TGTGCCAGCAGTTTATTTGAGGGTTACGAGCAGTACTTC. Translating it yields CASSLFEGYEQYF.

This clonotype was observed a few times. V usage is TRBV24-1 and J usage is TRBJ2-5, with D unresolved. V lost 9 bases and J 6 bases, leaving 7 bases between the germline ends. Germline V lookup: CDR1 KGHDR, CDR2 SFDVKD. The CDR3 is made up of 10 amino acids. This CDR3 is CATCYKTQYF. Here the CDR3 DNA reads TGTGCCACCTGTTATAAGACCCAGTACTTC.

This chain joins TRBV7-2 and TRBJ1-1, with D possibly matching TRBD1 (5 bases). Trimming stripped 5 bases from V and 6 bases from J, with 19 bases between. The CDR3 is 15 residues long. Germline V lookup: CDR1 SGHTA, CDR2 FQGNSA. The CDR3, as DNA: TGTGCCAGCAGCCTCCTTGCGGGGGAGGTGGCTGAAGCTTTCTTT. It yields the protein CASSLLAGEVAEAFF. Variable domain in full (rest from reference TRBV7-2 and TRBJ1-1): GAGVSQSPSNKVTEKGKDVELRCDPISGHTALYWYRQSLGQGLEFLIYFQGNSAPDKSGLPSDRFSAERTGGSVSTLTIQRTQQEDSAVYLCASSLLAGEVAEAFFGQGTRLTVV.

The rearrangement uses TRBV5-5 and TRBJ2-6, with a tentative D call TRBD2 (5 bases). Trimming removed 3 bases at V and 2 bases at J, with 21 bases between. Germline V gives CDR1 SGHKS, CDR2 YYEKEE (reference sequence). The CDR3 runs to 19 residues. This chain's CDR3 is CASSWETFRPTPGANVLTF. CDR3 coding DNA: TGTGCCAGCAGCTGGGAGACATTTCGACCTACTCCTGGGGCCAACGTCCTGACTTTC.

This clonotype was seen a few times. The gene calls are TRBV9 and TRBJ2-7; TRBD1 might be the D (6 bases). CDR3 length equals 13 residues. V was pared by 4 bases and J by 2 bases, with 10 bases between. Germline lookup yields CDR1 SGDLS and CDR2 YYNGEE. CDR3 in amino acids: CASSIGQTYEQYF. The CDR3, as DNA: TGTGCCAGCAGCATCGGACAGACCTACGAGCAGTACTTC.

DNA of the CDR3: TGTGCCAGCAGCTTAGCTACTAGCGGGGGGCCAGATACGCAGTATTTT. It specifies CASSLATSGGPDTQYF. The chain carries TRBV7-2 and TRBJ2-3; 12 bases fit TRBD2. Germline V lookup: CDR1 SGHTA, CDR2 FQGNSA. V lost 0 bases to trimming and J lost 4 bases; unmatched junction nucleotides: 2. The CDR3 extends over 16 amino acids.